Each of the 2 T cell receptor beta chains below was sequenced from the same sample in a study of response to subunit inactivated influenza vaccine. TCRdb used MiXCR to reprocess the RT-PCR reads, holding one entry per CDR3 protein. The sample lists fewer than 750,000 distinct CDR3 sequences; approximately 15% were seen once. The source material was PBMCs from blood, sampled 11 to 12 days after vaccination. Receptor source: a man aged 50-59 years who received an inactivated influenza vaccine.

A word on this clonotype: A much larger clonotype is one base distant, so this may be a read error. The gene calls are TRBV4-3 and TRBJ2-3; D gene uncertain. This CDR3 contains 13 residues. CDR1 and CDR2 from the germline V gene are LGHNA and YSLEER. The CDR3 nucleotides are TGCGCCAGGAGCCCTCGAGAAACAGATACGCAGTATTTT. Amino acid sequence: CARSPRETDTQYF.

The chain is built from TRBV10-3 and TRBJ2-7, with unresolved D. Deletions cut 3 bases from V and 2 bases from J, with 14 bases between. CDR3 length: 15 amino acids. Germline CDR1 ENHRY, CDR2 SYGVKD. The CDR3 is CAISDLNALTYEQYF. The CDR3, as DNA: TGTGCCATCAGTGATCTTAACGCACTCACCTACGAGCAGTACTTC.